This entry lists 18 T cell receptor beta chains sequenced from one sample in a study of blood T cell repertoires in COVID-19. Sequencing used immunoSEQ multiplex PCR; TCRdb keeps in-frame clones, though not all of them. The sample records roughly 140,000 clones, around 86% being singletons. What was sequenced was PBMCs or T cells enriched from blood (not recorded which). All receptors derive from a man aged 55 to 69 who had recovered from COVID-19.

This CDR3 is CASSQSRTPPGQLIAKNIQYF. The CDR3 DNA follows: TGCGCCAGCAGTCAATCCCGAACCCCGCCGGGACAACTAATAGCCAAAAACATTCAGTACTTC. The chain combines TRBV23-1 with TRBJ2-4, with D possibly TRBD1 on 6 matching bases. TRBV23-1 is an open reading frame, and its role is uncertain. The ends were cut back, 0 bases at V and 0 bases at J, with 24 bases in the middle. The CDR3 spans 21 residues.

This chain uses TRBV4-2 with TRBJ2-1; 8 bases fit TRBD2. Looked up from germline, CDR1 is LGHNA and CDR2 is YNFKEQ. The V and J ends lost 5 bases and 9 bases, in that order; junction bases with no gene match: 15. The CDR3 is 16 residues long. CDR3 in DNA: TGTGCCAGCAGCAGCCGATATCGGGGGGGGACGGCTGAGCAGTTCTTC. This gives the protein CASSSRYRGGTAEQFF.

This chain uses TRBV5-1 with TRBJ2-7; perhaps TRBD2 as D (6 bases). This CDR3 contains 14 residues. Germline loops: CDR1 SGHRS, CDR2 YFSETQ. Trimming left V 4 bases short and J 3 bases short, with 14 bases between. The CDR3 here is CASSVSMGGYEQYF. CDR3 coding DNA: TGCGCCAGCAGCGTATCTATGGGAGGCTACGAGCAGTACTTC.

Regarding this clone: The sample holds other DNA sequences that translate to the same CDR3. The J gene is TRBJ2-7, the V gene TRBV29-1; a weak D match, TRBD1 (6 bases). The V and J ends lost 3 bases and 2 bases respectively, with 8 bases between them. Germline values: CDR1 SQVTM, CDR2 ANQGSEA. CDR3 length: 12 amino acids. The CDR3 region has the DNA TGCAGCGTTGAGACAGGCACCTACGAGCAGTACTTC. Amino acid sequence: CSVETGTYEQYF.

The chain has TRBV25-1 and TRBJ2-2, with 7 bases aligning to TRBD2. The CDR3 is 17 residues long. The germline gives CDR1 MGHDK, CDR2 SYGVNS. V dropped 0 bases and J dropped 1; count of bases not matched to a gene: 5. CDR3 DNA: TGTGCCAGCAGTGAATACGACGGGGGGATGAACACCGGGGAGCTGTTTTTT. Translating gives CASSEYDGGMNTGELFF. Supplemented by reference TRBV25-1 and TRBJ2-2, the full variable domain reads EADIYQTPRYLVIGTGKKITLECSQTMGHDKMYWYQQDPGMELHLIHYSYGVNSTEKGDLSSESTVSRIRTEHFPLTLESARPSHTSQYLCASSEYDGGMNTGELFFGEGSRLTVL.

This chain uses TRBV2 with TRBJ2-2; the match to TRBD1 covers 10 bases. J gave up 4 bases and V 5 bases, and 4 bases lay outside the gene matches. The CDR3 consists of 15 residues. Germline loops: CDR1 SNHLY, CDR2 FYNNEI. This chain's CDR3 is CASSSDRGSTGELFF. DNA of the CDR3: TGTGCCAGCAGTTCGGACAGGGGGTCCACCGGGGAGCTGTTTTTT.

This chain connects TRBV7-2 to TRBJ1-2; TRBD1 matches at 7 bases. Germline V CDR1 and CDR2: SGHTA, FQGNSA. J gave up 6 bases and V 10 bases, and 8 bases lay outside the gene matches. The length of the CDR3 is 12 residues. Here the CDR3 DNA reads TGTGCCATTCCACAGGGGTGGGATGGCTACACCTTC. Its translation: CAIPQGWDGYTF. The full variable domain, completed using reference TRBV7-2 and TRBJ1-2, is GAGVSQSPSNKVTEKGKDVELRCDPISGHTALYWYRQSLGQGLEFLIYFQGNSAPDKSGLPSDRFSAERTGGSVSTLTIQRTQQEDSAVYLCAIPQGWDGYTFGSGTRLTVV.

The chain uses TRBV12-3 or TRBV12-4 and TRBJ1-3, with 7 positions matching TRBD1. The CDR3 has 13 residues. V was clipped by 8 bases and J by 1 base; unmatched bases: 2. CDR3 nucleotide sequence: TGTGCCAGCTCCAGGGGGTCTGGAAACACCATATATTTT. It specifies CASSRGSGNTIYF.

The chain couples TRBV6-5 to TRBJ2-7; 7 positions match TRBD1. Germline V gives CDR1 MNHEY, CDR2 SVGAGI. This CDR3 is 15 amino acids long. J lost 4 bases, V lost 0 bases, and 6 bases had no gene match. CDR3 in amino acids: CASSYSIGTEYEQYF. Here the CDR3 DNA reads TGTGCCAGCAGTTACTCGATAGGGACAGAGTACGAGCAGTACTTC.

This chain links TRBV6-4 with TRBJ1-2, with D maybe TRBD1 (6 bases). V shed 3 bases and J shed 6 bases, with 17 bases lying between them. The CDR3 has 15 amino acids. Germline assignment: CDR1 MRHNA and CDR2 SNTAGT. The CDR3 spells CASSEFGIKGDGYTF. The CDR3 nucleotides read TGTGCCAGCAGTGAGTTTGGTATCAAGGGGGATGGCTACACCTTC.

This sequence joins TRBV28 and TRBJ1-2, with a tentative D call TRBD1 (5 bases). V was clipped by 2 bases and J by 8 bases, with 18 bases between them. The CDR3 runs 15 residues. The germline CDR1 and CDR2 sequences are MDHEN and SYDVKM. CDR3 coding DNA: TGTGCCAGCAGTTTAATTTTCGGGTCCGGGGGAGGCTACACCTTC. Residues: CASSLIFGSGGGYTF.

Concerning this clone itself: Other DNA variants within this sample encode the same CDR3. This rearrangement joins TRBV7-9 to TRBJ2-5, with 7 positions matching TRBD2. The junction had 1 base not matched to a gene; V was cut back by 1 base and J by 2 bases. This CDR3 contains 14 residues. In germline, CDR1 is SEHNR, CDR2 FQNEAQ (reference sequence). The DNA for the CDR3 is TGTGCCAGCAGCTTAGGGCGGGAGCAAGAGACCCAGTACTTC. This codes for CASSLGREQETQYF.

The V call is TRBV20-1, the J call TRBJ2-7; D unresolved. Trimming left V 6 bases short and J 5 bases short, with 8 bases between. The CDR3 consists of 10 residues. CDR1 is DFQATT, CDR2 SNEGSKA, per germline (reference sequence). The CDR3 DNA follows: TGCAGTGCCCTAGAGGACGAGCAGTACTTC. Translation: CSALEDEQYF.

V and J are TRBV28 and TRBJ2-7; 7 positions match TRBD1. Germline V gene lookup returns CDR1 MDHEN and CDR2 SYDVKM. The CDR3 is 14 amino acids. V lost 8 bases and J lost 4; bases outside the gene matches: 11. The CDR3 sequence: CASLRTGPTYEQYF. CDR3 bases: TGTGCCAGCCTACGGACAGGCCCCACGTACGAGCAGTACTTC.

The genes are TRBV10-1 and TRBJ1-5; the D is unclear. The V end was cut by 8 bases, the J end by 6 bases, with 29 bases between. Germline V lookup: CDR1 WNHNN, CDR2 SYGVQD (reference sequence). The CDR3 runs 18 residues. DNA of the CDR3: TGCGCCAGCCCTGGGGAGGGTATTAGAGCACTCGTTACTCAGCCCCAGCATTTT. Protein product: CASPGEGIRALVTQPQHF.

The DNA for the CDR3 is TGTGCCAGCAGCTGGCACGCAGGGGGCCTGGGGTATGGCTACACCTTC. This encodes CASSWHAGGLGYGYTF. V usage is TRBV7-9 and J usage is TRBJ1-2, with TRBD1 identical over 8 bases. The CDR3 spans 16 residues. The germline CDR1 and CDR2 sequences are SEHNR and FQNEAQ (reference sequence). Trimming at V came to 4 bases and at J to 5 bases, leaving 12 bases not matched to a gene.

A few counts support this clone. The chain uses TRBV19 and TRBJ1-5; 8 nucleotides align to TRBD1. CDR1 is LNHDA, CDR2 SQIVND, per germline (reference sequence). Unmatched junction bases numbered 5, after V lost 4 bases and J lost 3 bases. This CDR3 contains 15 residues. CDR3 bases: TGTGCCAGTAGTACCAAGGACAGGGACAATCAGCCCCAGCATTTT. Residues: CASSTKDRDNQPQHF.

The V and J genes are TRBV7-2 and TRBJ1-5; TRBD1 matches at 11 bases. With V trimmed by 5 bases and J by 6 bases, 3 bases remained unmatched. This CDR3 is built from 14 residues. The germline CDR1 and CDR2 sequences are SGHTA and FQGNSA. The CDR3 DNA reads TGTGCCAGCAGCAAGGACAGGGGGCTTCAGCCCCAGCATTTT. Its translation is CASSKDRGLQPQHF.